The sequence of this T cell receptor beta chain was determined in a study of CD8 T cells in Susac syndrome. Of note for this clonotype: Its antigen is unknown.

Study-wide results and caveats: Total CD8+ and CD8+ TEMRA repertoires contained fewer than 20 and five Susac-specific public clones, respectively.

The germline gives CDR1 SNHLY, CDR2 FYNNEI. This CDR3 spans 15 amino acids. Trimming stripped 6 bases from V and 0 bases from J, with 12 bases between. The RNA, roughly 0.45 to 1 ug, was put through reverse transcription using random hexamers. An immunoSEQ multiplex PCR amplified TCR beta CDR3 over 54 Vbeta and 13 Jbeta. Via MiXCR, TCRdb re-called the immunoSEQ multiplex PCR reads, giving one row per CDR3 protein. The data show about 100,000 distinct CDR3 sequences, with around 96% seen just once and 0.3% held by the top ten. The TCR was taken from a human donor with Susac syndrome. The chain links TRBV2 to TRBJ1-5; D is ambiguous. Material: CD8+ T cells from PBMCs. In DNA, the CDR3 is TGTGCCAGCAGGGAGTGGAGGGATAGCAATCAGCCCCAGCATTTT. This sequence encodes CASREWRDSNQPQHF.